This is a list of T cell receptor beta chains from one sample in a study of long-term antiretroviral therapy in people with HIV. Profiling relied on immunoSEQ multiplex PCR, and the TCRdb table lists in-frame clones only, not all of them. The table includes fewer than 20,000 clones, under 85% detected once. The sequencing here drew on unsorted PBMCs, taken 0.3 years after starting antiretroviral therapy. Source of these receptors: a woman aged 45-65 years with HIV. Each CDR3 is given with its conserved first and last residue. The D gene is left open where the match is weak. Rows may omit the clone size; those that give it use once, few, many or a size class.

D gene	V gene	clone size	CDR3 length	J gene	CDR3 protein	CDR3 DNA
TRBD1	TRBV30	-	15	TRBJ1-2	CAWSPGTGLNYGYTF	TGTGCCTGGAGTCCCGGGACAGGGCTTAACTATGGCTACACCTTC
TRBD1	TRBV4-2	-	15	TRBJ1-5	CASSQGQGGNQPQHF	TGTGCCAGCAGCCAAGGACAGGGTGGCAATCAGCCCCAGCATTTT
TRBD1	TRBV9	-	15	TRBJ2-3	CASSVETGGGDTQYF	TGTGCCAGCAGCGTAGAAACAGGGGGCGGTGATACGCAGTATTTT
TRBD1	TRBV5-1	-	14	TRBJ1-4	CASSAGQGNEKLFF	TGCGCCAGCAGCGCCGGACAGGGGAATGAAAAACTGTTTTTT
TRBD1	TRBV2	-	12	TRBJ2-1	CASSDIRGEQFF	TGTGCCAGCAGTGATATCAGGGGGGAGCAGTTCTTC
-	TRBV19	few	14	TRBJ2-2	CASSIGLNTGELFF	TGTGCCAGTAGTATAGGCCTCAACACCGGGGAGCTGTTTTTT
-	TRBV7-2	-	13	TRBJ1-4	CASSLGVWEKLFF	TGTGCCAGCAGCCTTGGGGTTTGGGAAAAACTGTTTTTT
-	TRBV6-1	-	10	TRBJ2-1	CATGVGEQFF	TGTGCCACAGGGGTGGGTGAGCAGTTCTTC
TRBD1	TRBV10-1	few	13	TRBJ2-5	CASRGQGEETQYF	TGCGCCAGCAGGGGACAGGGGGAAGAGACCCAGTACTTC
-	TRBV29-1	-	12	TRBJ1-1	CSVSRGNTEAFF	TGCAGCGTCTCGCGGGGGAACACTGAAGCTTTCTTT
-	TRBV7-6	-	14	TRBJ2-5	CASSLRDGQETQYF	TGTGCCAGCAGCTTACGGGACGGCCAAGAGACCCAGTACTTC
TRBD2	TRBV27	medium-sized	14	TRBJ2-1	CASSWTSANNEQFF	TGTGCCAGCAGCTGGACTAGCGCTAACAATGAGCAGTTCTTC
-	TRBV5-1	-	14	TRBJ2-1	CASSLDSLYNEQFF	TGCGCCAGCAGCTTGGATTCCCTATACAATGAGCAGTTCTTC
-	TRBV15	few	11	TRBJ2-1	CATSRGREQFF	TGTGCCACCAGCAGGGGACGAGAGCAGTTCTTC
TRBD2	TRBV19	-	17	TRBJ2-1	CASSIDHLGGGKNEQFF	TGTGCCAGTAGTATAGATCACCTCGGGGGGGGCAAGAATGAGCAGTTCTTC
TRBD2	TRBV7-9	-	14	TRBJ2-5	CASSLVGGGETQYF	TGTGCCAGCAGCTTGGTGGGCGGGGGGGAGACCCAGTACTTC
-	TRBV7-9	-	14	TRBJ1-2	CASSLEFGPYGYTF	TGTGCCAGCAGCTTAGAGTTCGGTCCCTATGGCTACACCTTC